This T cell receptor beta chain emerged from a study of cytomegalovirus exposure and HLA in healthy donors. Overall study: Samples from HLA-typed donors yielded around 85 million unique TCRs in an early data release. Whole-study findings and limits: A cluster of highly shared sequence variants was likely a sequencing artifact. Exclusion as indistinguishable affected some V segments, including TRBV6-2 and TRBV6-3. When analyzed later, a missense DCLRE1C variant was found to be linked to TCR beta V- and J-gene trimming.

On this clone itself: Its antigen is not known.

Deletions cut 6 bases from V and 1 base from J, with 16 bases between. This CDR3 is 15 amino acids long. CDR1 and CDR2 (germline): MNHNS, SASEGT. PCR used 60 Vbeta primers and 13 Jbeta primers. Sequenced by immunoSEQ multiplex PCR; TCRdb stores in-frame clones only, minus some. The sample holds 200,000 to 250,000 clones, 70% to 90% seen once. This chain uses TRBV6-1 with TRBJ2-7; maybe TRBD1 (6 bases). The sequenced sample consisted of PBMCs. The receptor's source is a girl aged 2 to 10 in good health and CMV-seronegative. The CDR3 region has the DNA TGTGCCAGCAGAGTCCTTCAGGGGCGGTCCTACGAGCAGTACTTC. Translated: CASRVLQGRSYEQYF.